This TCR beta chain was identified in a study of T cell repertoires in cytomegalovirus infection (dated by TCRdb to the late 2010s). Describing the broader study: The peptide stimulations were aimed at well-studied HLA-B-restricted epitopes as well as recently identified HLA-C-restricted CMV epitopes, whose presentation resists viral immunomodulation. Donor HLA type was relevant to the analysis, as public TCR beta signatures indicated carriage of CMV infection together with the matching HLA type. What the research found in general, with its limitations: In the ex vivo response, HLA-C-restricted CMV-specific TCR beta clonotypes were dominant, and in two of eight donors the single most frequent clonotype came from this HLA-C-restricted group. Cumulative frequency of public TCR beta family members discriminated carriers of CMV infection plus the relevant HLA type in this cohort and an independent 352-donor cohort.

The treatment or condition label corresponds to: in vitro stimulation with specific CMV peptide epitopes to enrich CMV-specific T cells. This clonotype has more than one count but fewer than ten. Its antigen is unknown. No base quality values were provided; no much bigger clone lies one nucleotide off. The CDR3 covers 17 residues, taking in both the cysteine and the phenylalanine. Only CDR3 DNA is held: 51 bases, read in frame from base 1. The trim is 6 bases for V and 0 bases for J, with a gap of 20 bases between the germline ends. The germline V gene yields MDHEN for CDR1 and SYDVKM for CDR2. This sample was sequenced with an Illumina HiSeq 1500. TCRdb reanalyzed the raw reads on its own, using fastp at Q25 for trimming and MiXCR for clone calling, and kept in-frame beta chains. Here each entry gathers all rows of one CDR3 protein and keeps the most common genes and DNA. For this sample there are about 570,000 distinct CDR3 sequences; approximately 40% appear just once. The ten largest clones represent around 46% of the sample.

The starting material was cultured PBMCs, obtained from culture after CMV antigen stimulation. The chain is encoded by TRBV28 joined to TRBJ1-1, with an unclear D gene assignment. The TCR sequence derives from a human donor in good health (CMV status not recorded). Some clones in this sample may be carry-over from other donors' samples. In nucleotide form, the sequence is TGTGCCAGCAGCCAAACCCCCAGGACGGGATTGAACACTGAAGCTTTCTTT. Translation gives CASSQTPRTGLNTEAFF.